This TCR beta chain was identified during a study of T-cell memory formation after mild COVID-19. About this clonotype: The antigen remains unidentified.

TCRdb reanalysed the 5' RACE reads using MiXCR and keeps one entry per CDR3 protein. The repertoire includes about 560,000 distinct CDR3 sequences, 20% to 25% of them detected once, and roughly 8.1% sits in the top ten. CDR1 and CDR2 from the germline V gene are PRHDT and FYEKMQ (reference sequence). The V end was cut by 5 bases, the J end by 3 bases, with 18 bases between. There are 16 residues in the CDR3. Notes on the study in general: A second wave of clones peaked on day 37, and their SARS-CoV-2 specificity went unconfirmed. Some clones that responded were present in memory (sampled pre-infection), which suggests cross-reactive memory joined.

Sample: PBMCs or a T cell subset sorted from them (not recorded which). This clonotype originated in an adult woman who had mild COVID-19 (a few samples of this study predate the infection). Cell type and time point are not known. The chain has TRBV13 and TRBJ2-3, with D perhaps TRBD1 (6 bases). This chain's CDR3 is CASSTKGVSRTDTQYF. The DNA of the CDR3 is TGTGCCAGCAGCACCAAGGGGGTATCTAGGACAGATACGCAGTATTTT. Filled out from reference TRBV13 and TRBJ2-3, the complete variable domain reads AAGVIQSPRHLIKEKRETATLKCYPIPRHDTVYWYQQGPGQDPQFLISFYEKMQSDKGSIPDRFSAQQFSDYHSELNMSSLELGDSALYFCASSTKGVSRTDTQYFGPGTRLTVL.